The clone carrying this T cell receptor (beta chain) occurred a few times. Antigen specificity is unknown. The same CDR3 can be traced to other DNA sequences in this sample. These data come from a study of radiation and T cells in renal cell carcinoma. Per the germline V gene, CDR1 is SGHTA and CDR2 is FQGTGA. V dropped 3 bases and J dropped 5 bases, with 11 bases sitting between them. CDR3 size: 13 residues. Study-level results: Irradiated tumors held more dominant CDR3 motifs than control tumors. Top tumor clonotypes rose in blood 2 weeks post-radiation, then contracted.

Treatment denoted: 15 Gy SBRT to primary tumor, nephrectomy 4 weeks later. Nephrectomy followed 15 Gy stereotactic body radiation by 4 weeks. The method was immunoSEQ multiplex PCR; TCRdb's version includes in-frame clones alone and lacks a portion of them. The repertoire consists of about 22,000 clones, with 47% occurring once and the leading ten covering approximately 16%. Sample: tumor tissue, taken from a patient whose treatment included radiotherapy and nephrectomy. The receptor comes from a woman between 50 and 59 years old with renal cell carcinoma. The rearrangement links TRBV7-3 to TRBJ2-7, with TRBD1 as a possible D gene (5 bases). The CDR3, as DNA: TGTGCCAGCAGCTTTCAGGGCAGCCACGAGCAGTACTTC. Translated: CASSFQGSHEQYF.